This T cell receptor (beta chain) is drawn from a study of CD8 T cells in ankylosing spondylitis. General study points: Characteristic, it appeared, of ankylosing spondylitis blood was a TCR beta motif of roughly eight highly homologous variants. In synovial fluid and blood from reactive arthritis, some motif variants were previously reported. It was reported that disease-linked clones were significantly enriched in matched ankylosing spondylitis synovial fluid. The disease-linked clones had a CD8+ phenotype and low blood frequencies.

There are many counts of this clonotype. What it binds is not known. Trimming removed 3 bases at V and 4 bases at J, with 9 bases between. The CDR3 has 12 amino acids. The germline V gene encodes CDR1 DFQATT and CDR2 SNEGSKA (reference sequence). TCRdb reprocessed the 5' RACE reads with MiXCR, giving one entry per CDR3 protein. The sample holds some 840,000 distinct CDR3 sequences, over 9.5% seen once. The TCR originated in a male donor with ankylosing spondylitis. Sequenced sample: blood, either unsorted or a sorted T cell fraction (not recorded which). V gene TRBV20-1 combines with J gene TRBJ2-5; D is unclear. The CDR3 region has the DNA TGCAGTGCTAGTCAGATGGTAGAGACCCAGTACTTC. It yields the protein CSASQMVETQYF.